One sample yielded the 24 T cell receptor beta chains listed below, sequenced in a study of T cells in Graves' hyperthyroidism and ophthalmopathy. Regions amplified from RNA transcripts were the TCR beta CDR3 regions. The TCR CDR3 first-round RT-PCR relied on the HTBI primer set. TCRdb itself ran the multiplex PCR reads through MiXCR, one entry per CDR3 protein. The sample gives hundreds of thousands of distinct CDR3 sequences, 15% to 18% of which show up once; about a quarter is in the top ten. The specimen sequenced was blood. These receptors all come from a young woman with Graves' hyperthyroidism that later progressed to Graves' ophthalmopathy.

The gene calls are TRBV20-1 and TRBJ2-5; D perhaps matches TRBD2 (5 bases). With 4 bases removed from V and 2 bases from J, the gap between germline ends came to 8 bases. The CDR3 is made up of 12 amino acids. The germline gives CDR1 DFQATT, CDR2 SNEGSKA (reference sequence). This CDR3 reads CSAKRVQETQYF. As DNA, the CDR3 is TGCAGTGCTAAGAGGGTGCAAGAGACCCAGTACTTC.

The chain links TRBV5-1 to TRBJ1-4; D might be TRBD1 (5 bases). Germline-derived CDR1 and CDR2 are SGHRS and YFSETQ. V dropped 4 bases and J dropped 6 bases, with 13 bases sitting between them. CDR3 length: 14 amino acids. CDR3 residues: CASSLGGVDEKLFF. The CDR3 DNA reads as TGCGCCAGCAGCCTAGGAGGGGTGGATGAAAAACTGTTTTTT.

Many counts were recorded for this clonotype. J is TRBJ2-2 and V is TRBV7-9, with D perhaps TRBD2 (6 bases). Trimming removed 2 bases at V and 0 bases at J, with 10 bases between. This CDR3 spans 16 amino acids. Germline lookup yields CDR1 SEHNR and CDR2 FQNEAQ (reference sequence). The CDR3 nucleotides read TGTGCCAGCAGCTTATGGGACTCCGCGAACACCGGGGAGCTGTTTTTT. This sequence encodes CASSLWDSANTGELFF.

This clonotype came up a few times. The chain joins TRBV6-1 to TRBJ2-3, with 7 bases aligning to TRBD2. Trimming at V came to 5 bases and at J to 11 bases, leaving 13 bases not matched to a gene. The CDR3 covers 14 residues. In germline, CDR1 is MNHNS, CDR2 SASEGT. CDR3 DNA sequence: TGTGCCAGCAGTCCTCGTCTCAGGACTAGTGTGCAGTATTTT. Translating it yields CASSPRLRTSVQYF.

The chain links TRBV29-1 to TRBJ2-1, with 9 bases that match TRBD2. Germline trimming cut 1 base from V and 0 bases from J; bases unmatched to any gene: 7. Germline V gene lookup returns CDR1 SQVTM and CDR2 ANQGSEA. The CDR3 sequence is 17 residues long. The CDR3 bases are TGCAGCGTTGAAGGCGGGAGGGCCCCGGGCTCCTACAATGAGCAGTTCTTC. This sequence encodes CSVEGGRAPGSYNEQFF.

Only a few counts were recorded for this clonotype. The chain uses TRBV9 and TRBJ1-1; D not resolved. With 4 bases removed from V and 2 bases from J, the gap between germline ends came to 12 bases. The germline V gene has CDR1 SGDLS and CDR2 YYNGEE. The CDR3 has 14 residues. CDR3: CASSSRAANTEAFF. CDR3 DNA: TGTGCCAGCAGCTCCCGGGCCGCTAACACTGAAGCTTTCTTT.

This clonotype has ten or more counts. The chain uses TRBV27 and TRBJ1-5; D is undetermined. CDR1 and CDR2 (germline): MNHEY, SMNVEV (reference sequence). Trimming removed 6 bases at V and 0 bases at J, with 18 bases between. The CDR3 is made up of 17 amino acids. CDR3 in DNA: TGTGCCAGCAGCCCCTCGGGCGCCGACTATAGCAATCAGCCCCAGCATTTT. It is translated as CASSPSGADYSNQPQHF.

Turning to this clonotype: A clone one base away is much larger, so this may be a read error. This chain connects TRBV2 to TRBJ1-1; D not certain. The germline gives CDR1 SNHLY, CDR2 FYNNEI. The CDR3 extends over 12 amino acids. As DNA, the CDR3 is TGTACCAGCAATGTCCGCGGGACTGAAGCTTTCTTT. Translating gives CTSNVRGTEAFF.

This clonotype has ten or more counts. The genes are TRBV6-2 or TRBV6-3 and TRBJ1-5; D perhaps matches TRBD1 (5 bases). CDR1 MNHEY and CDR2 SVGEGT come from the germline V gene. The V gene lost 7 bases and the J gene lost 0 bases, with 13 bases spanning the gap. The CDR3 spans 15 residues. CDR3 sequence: CASNRLGVSNQPQHF. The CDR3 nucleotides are TGTGCCAGCAATCGACTAGGGGTTAGCAATCAGCCCCAGCATTTT.

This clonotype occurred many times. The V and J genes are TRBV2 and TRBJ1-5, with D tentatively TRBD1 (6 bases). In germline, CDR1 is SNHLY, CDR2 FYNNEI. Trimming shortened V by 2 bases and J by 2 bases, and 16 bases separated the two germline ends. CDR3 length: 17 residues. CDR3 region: CASSEFGTKAGNQPQHF. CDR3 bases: TGTGCCAGCAGTGAATTTGGGACAAAGGCGGGCAATCAGCCCCAGCATTTT.

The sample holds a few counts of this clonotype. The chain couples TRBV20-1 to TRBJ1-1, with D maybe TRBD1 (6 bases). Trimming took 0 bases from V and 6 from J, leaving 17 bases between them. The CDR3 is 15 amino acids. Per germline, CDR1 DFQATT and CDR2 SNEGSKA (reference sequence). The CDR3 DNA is TGCAGTGCTAGAGATTTACTTACAGGGAAGGCTGAAGCTTTCTTT. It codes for CSARDLLTGKAEAFF.

This CDR3 is CASSSPRQGAYEQYF. The CDR3 nucleotides read TGTGCCAGCAGTTCCCCCCGACAGGGAGCATACGAGCAGTACTTC. The chain employs TRBV28 and TRBJ2-7, with 7 bases identical to TRBD1. Germline V gene lookup returns CDR1 MDHEN and CDR2 SYDVKM. CDR3 length equals 15 residues. V shed 4 bases, J shed 4 bases, and the junction held 10 bases outside the gene matches.

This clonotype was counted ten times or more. The CDR3 nucleotides are TGTGCCAGCAGCAGTAAGGAGGAGGGGTTTGGCTACACCTTC. Translating gives CASSSKEEGFGYTF. This chain connects TRBV2 to TRBJ1-2; possibly TRBD1 for D (5 bases). From germline, CDR1 is SNHLY and CDR2 FYNNEI. The CDR3 consists of 14 residues. Deletions cut 6 bases from V and 7 bases from J, with 18 bases between.

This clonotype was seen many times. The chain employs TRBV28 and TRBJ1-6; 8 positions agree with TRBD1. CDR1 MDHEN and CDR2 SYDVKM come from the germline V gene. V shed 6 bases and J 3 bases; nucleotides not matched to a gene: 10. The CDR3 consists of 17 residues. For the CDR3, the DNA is TGTGCCAGCAGCGTTACCTACGACAGGGGCTATAATTCACCCCTCCACTTT. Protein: CASSVTYDRGYNSPLHF.

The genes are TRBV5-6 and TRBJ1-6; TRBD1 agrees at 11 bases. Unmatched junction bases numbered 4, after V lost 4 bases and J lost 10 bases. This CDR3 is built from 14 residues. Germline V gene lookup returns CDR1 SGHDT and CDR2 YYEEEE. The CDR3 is CASSLGQGASPLHF. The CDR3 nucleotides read TGTGCCAGCAGCCTCGGACAGGGGGCATCACCCCTCCACTTT.

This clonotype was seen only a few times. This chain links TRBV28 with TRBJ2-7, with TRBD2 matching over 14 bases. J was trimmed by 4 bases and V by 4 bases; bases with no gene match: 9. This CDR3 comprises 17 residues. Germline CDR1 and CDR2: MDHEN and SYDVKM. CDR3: CASSSKPGTSGSYEQYF. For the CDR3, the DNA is TGTGCCAGCAGTTCAAAACCCGGGACTAGCGGGAGTTACGAGCAGTACTTC.

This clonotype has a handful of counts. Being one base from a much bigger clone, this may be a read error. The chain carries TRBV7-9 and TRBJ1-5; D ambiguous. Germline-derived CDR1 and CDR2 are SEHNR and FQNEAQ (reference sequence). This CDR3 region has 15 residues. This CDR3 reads CASSLGSTHNQPQNF. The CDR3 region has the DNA TGTGCCAGCAGCTTAGGGAGTACCCACAATCAGCCCCAGAATTTT. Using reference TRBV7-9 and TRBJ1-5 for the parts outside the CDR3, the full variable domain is DTGVSQNPRHKITKRGQNVTFRCDPISEHNRLYWYRQTLGQGPEFLTYFQNEAQLEKSRLLSDRFSAERPKGSFSTLEIQRTEQGDSAMYLCASSLGSTHNQPQNFGDGTRLSIL.

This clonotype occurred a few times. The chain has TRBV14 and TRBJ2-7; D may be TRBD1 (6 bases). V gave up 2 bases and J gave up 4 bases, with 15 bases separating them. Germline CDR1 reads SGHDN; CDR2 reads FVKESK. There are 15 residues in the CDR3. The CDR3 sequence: CASSQKQDRRYEQYF. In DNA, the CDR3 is TGTGCCAGCAGCCAAAAGCAGGACAGACGATACGAGCAGTACTTC.

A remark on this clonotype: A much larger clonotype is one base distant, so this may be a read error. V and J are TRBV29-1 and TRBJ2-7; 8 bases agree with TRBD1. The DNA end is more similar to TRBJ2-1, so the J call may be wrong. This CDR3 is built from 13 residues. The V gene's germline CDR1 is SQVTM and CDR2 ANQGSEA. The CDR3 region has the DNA TGCAGCGCCGGACAGGGAGGATCCTACGAGCAGTTCTTC. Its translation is CSAGQGGSYEQFF.

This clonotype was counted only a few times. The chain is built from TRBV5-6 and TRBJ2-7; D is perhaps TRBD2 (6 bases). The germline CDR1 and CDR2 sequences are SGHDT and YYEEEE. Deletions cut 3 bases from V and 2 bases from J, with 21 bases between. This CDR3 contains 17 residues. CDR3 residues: CASSWWDGGGNPYEQYF. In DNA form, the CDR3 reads TGTGCCAGCAGCTGGTGGGATGGGGGAGGTAACCCCTACGAGCAGTACTTC.

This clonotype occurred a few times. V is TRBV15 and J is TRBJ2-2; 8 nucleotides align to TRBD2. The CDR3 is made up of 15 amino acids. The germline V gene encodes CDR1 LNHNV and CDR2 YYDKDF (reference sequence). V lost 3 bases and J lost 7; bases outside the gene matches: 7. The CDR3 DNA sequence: TGTGCCACCAGCAGTCCGGGACTAGTAGTCGGGGAGCTGTTTTTT. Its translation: CATSSPGLVVGELFF. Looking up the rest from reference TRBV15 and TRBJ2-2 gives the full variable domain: DAMVIQNPRYQVTQFGKPVTLSCSQTLNHNVMYWYQQKSSQAPKLLFHYYDKDFNNEADTPDNFQSRRPNTSFCFLDIRSPGLGDTAMYLCATSSPGLVVGELFFGEGSRLTVL.

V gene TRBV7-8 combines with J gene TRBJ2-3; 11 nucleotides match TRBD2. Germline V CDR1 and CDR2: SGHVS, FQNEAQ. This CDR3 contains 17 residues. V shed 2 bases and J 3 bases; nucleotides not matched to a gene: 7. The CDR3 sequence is CASSLRTSGHPTDTQYF. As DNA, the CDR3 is TGTGCCAGCAGCTTAAGGACTAGCGGGCACCCGACAGATACGCAGTATTTT.

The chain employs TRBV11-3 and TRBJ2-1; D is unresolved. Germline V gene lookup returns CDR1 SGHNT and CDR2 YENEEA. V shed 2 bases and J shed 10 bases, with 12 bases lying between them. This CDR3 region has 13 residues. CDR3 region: CASSLTDLGEQFF. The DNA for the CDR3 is TGTGCCAGCAGCTTAACGGACCTCGGAGAGCAGTTCTTC.

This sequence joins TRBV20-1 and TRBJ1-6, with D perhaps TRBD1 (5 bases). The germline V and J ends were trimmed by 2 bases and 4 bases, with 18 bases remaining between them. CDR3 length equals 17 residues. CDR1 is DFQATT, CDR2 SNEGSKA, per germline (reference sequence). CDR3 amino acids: CSARPAPPGLYNSPLHF. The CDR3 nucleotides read TGCAGTGCTAGACCCGCCCCCCCAGGGTTATATAATTCACCCCTCCACTTT.